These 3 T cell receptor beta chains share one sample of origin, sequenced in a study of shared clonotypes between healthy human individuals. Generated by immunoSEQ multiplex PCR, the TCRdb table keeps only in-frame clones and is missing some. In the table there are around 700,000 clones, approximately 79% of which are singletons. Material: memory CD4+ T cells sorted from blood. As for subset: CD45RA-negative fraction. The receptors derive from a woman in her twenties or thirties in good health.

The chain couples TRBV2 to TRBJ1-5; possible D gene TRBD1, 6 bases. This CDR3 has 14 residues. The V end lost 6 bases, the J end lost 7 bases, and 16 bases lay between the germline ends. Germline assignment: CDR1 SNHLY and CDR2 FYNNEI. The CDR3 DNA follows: TGTGCCAGCAGCCCCGGGCAGGGGACACAGCCCCAGCATTTT. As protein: CASSPGQGTQPQHF. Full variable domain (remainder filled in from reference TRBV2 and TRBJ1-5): EPEVTQTPSHQVTQMGQEVILRCVPISNHLYFYWYRQILGQKVEFLVSFYNNEISEKSEIFDDQFSVERPDGSNFTLKIRSTKLEDSAMYFCASSPGQGTQPQHFGDGTRLSIL.

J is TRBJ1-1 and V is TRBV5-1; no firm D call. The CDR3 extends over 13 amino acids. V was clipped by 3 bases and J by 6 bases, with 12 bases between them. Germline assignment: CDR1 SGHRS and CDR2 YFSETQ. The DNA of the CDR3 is TGCGCCAGCAGCTCGGGCCTTGCGGCTGAAGCTTTCTTT. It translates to CASSSGLAAEAFF.

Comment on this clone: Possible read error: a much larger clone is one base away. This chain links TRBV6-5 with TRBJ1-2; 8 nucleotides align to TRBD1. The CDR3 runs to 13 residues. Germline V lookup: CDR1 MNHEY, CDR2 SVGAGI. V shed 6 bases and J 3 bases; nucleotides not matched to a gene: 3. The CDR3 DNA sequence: TGTGCCAGCAGACCGACAGGGGACTATGGCTACACCTTC. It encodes CASRPTGDYGYTF.